The clone carrying this T cell receptor (beta chain) was found once. The sample comes from a study of cytomegalovirus exposure and HLA in healthy donors. Germline V CDR1 and CDR2: MDHEN, SYDVKM. The CDR3 is 12 residues long. Trimming pared 7 bases from V and 9 bases from J, leaving 13 bases between. Researchers ran the PCR with 60 Vbeta and 13 Jbeta primers. Sequencing used immunoSEQ multiplex PCR; TCRdb keeps in-frame clones, though not all of them. The sample has some 150,000 clones, approximately 80% seen once. The TCR comes from a man aged 30 to 45 in good health and CMV-seropositive. Input material: PBMCs. The chain uses TRBV28 and TRBJ2-1; D is unclear. CDR3 nucleotides: TGTGCCAGCACCGCTCGAGTAACTGAGCAGTTCTTC. It is translated as CASTARVTEQFF.